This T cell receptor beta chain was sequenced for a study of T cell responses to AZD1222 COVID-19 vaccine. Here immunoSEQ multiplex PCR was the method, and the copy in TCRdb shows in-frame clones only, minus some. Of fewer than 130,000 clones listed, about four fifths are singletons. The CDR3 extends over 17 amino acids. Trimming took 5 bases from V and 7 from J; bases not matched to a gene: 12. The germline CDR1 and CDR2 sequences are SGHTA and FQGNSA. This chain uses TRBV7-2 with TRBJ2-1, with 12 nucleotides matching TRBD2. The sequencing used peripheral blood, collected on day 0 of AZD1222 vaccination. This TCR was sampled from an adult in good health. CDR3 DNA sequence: TGTGCCAGCAGCCCTGCCCTTCTAGCGGGAGGGGGTAATGAGCAGTTCTTC. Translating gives CASSPALLAGGGNEQFF.